Below are 3 T cell receptor beta chains sequenced from a single sample in a study of radiation and T cells in renal cell carcinoma. Sequenced by immunoSEQ multiplex PCR; TCRdb stores in-frame clones only, minus some. The sample shows 20,000 to 25,000 clones, about 80% of them seen only once. Time point noted: baseline pretreatment blood. Treatment defined: 15 Gy SBRT to primary tumor, nephrectomy 4 weeks later. This specimen consisted of blood, obtained from a patient whose treatment included radiotherapy and nephrectomy. The receptors were sampled from a man in his sixties with renal cell carcinoma.

The chain couples TRBV9 to TRBJ2-2, with 8 bases lining up with TRBD1. This CDR3 is 15 amino acids long. After removal of 3 bases from V and 6 bases from J, the junction contained 7 bases not matched to a gene. CDR1 SGDLS and CDR2 YYNGEE come from the germline V gene. CDR3 nucleotides: TGTGCCAGCAGCGGCCGGACAGGGATGTCCGGGGAGCTGTTTTTT. Amino acid sequence: CASSGRTGMSGELFF.

The chain recombines TRBV11-2 with TRBJ2-7; D gene ambiguous. V lost 1 base, J lost 5 bases, and 12 bases lay in between. The CDR3 totals 14 residues. The germline CDR1 and CDR2 sequences are SGHAT and FQNNGV. The CDR3 DNA is TGTGCCAGCAGCTTAGCCACGGTGGAAGACGAGCAGTACTTC. Its protein product is CASSLATVEDEQYF.

The chain combines TRBV30 with TRBJ2-5; TRBD1 matches at 10 bases. The CDR3 has 14 amino acids. CDR1 is GTSNPN, CDR2 SVGIG, per germline (reference sequence). J was trimmed by 1 base and V by 5 bases; bases with no gene match: 4. CDR3 DNA sequence: TGTGCCTGGGGACAGGGGGGGATCCAAGAGACCCAGTACTTC. It codes for CAWGQGGIQETQYF.